This T cell receptor beta chain was captured by sequencing in a study of response to subunit inactivated influenza vaccine. Study findings and constraints: Authors suggested each seasonal influenza vaccination recruits few new T cells.

MiXCR, applied by TCRdb to the RT-PCR reads, yields one record per CDR3 protein. The sample includes around 530,000 distinct CDR3 sequences, 16% of them seen just once. In its sample, this clonotype was seen many times. Antigen: not known. There are 13 residues in the CDR3. Germline V CDR1 and CDR2: SEHNR, FQNEAQ (reference sequence). Trimming cost V 5 bases and J 6 bases, with 14 bases left between them. The sample was CD4+ T cells sorted from PBMCs, taken less than 30 months after vaccination. The V gene is TRBV7-9, the J gene TRBJ2-7; D could derive from TRBD1 or TRBD2 (5 bases each). The TCR originated in a man aged 50-75 years who received an inactivated influenza vaccine. The CDR3 reads CASSPSPGSEQYF. The CDR3 DNA reads as TGTGCCAGCAGCCCCTCCCCAGGGAGCGAGCAGTACTTC. The whole variable domain, filled in from reference TRBV7-9 and TRBJ2-7, reads DTGVSQNPRHKITKRGQNVTFRCDPISEHNRLYWYRQTLGQGPEFLTYFQNEAQLEKSRLLSDRFSAERPKGSFSTLEIQRTEQGDSAMYLCASSPSPGSEQYFGPGTRLTVT.